A single sample is the source of the 14 T cell receptor beta chains below, sequenced in a study of human T cells and chemical hapten exposure. Sample time point: patch test 3, about 24 weeks after DPC sensitization. Treatment described: therapeutic diphenylcyclopropenone sensitization with weekly scalp DPC. TCRdb ran MiXCR on the RACE reads and lists one entry per CDR3 protein. The data hold about 82,000 distinct CDR3 sequences, with over 10% observed a single time. This specimen consisted of whole blood, obtained in connection with sensitization to the hapten diphenylcyclopropenone (DPC). The receptor set was obtained from a woman aged 45-65 years with alopecia areata. Some clones in this sample may be carry-over from other donors' samples.

The genes are TRBV7-2 and TRBJ2-1; 7 bases agree with TRBD2. The CDR3 is 12 residues long. Unmatched junction bases numbered 3, after V lost 4 bases and J lost 9 bases. CDR1 and CDR2 (germline): SGHTA, FQGNSA. The CDR3 region has the DNA TGTGCCAGCAGCTCCGGGAGGAGTGAGCAGTTCTTC. This codes for CASSSGRSEQFF.

This clonotype was picked up a small number of times. This chain links TRBV6-2 or TRBV6-3 with TRBJ2-2, with 14 bases lining up with TRBD2. Germline CDR1 reads MNHEY; CDR2 reads SVGEGT. The CDR3 totals 16 residues. With 5 bases clipped from V and 4 bases from J, the junction kept 3 bases outside the gene matches. This chain's CDR3 is CASSRGLAGATGELFF. The CDR3 bases are TGTGCCAGCAGTAGGGGACTAGCGGGAGCCACCGGGGAGCTGTTTTTT.

Ten or more counts support this clonotype. V and J are TRBV20-1 and TRBJ1-1; no firm D call. V was pared by 1 base and J by 0 bases, with 6 bases between. The CDR3 length is 13 residues. CDR1 and CDR2 from the germline V gene are DFQATT and SNEGSKA (reference sequence). CDR3 residues: CSARGDLNTEAFF. CDR3 nucleotides: TGCAGTGCTAGAGGAGACCTGAACACTGAAGCTTTCTTT.

This clonotype was seen a few times. The rearrangement uses TRBV29-1 and TRBJ1-1; TRBD1 aligns across 8 bases. This CDR3 contains 13 residues. V was pared by 7 bases and J by 3 bases, with 7 bases of the junction left unmatched. From germline, CDR1 is SQVTM and CDR2 ANQGSEA. Here the CDR3 reads CSAQTGGDTEAFF. The CDR3 DNA sequence: TGCAGCGCTCAAACAGGGGGAGACACTGAAGCTTTCTTT.

There are a few counts of this clonotype. J is TRBJ2-2 and V is TRBV29-1; possible D gene TRBD2, 5 bases. The CDR3 spans 13 residues. CDR1 and CDR2 (germline): SQVTM, ANQGSEA. Trimming took 4 bases from V and 3 from J, leaving 9 bases between them. CDR3 sequence: CSVGGPYTGELFF. CDR3 DNA: TGCAGCGTTGGAGGGCCGTACACCGGGGAGCTGTTTTTT.

The chain links TRBV30 to TRBJ1-5; the D gene is possibly TRBD1 (5 bases). Germline assignment: CDR1 GTSNPN and CDR2 SVGIG (reference sequence). The CDR3 is 13 amino acids. V was trimmed by 8 bases and J by 3 bases, leaving 14 bases between them. CDR3 amino acids: CALGTGDNQPQHF. The CDR3 region has the DNA TGTGCCCTTGGTACAGGCGACAATCAGCCCCAGCATTTT.

This chain joins TRBV20-1 and TRBJ2-7; D perhaps matches TRBD1 (5 bases). The CDR3 spans 11 residues. Germline V gene data show CDR1 as DFQATT and CDR2 as SNEGSKA (reference sequence). V lost 4 bases and J lost 5, with 9 bases in between. The CDR3: CSATQVDEQYF. Written as DNA, the CDR3 is TGCAGTGCTACACAGGTCGACGAGCAGTACTTC.

CDR3 nucleotide sequence: TGTGCCAGCAGCTTTGGAATCGGGAAACTGTTTTTT. Translating gives CASSFGIGKLFF. J is TRBJ1-4 and V is TRBV7-9; no definite D call. Germline V gives CDR1 SEHNR, CDR2 FQNEAQ (reference sequence). The CDR3 runs 12 residues. The V end was cut by 3 bases, the J end by 11 bases, with 10 bases between.

The sample holds a few counts of this clonotype. The chain couples TRBV18 to TRBJ2-7, with TRBD2 as a possible D gene (5 bases). Germline CDR1 KGHSH, CDR2 LQKENI. The CDR3 length is 13 residues. The V and J ends lost 3 bases and 7 bases respectively, with 13 bases between them. The CDR3: CASSPAGLGEQYF. The DNA of the CDR3 is TGTGCCAGCTCACCCGCGGGCCTGGGGGAGCAGTACTTC.

In this sample, this clonotype turned up a few times. The genes are TRBV12-3 or TRBV12-4 and TRBJ2-5; D perhaps matches TRBD2 (6 bases). This CDR3 has 14 amino acids. V was clipped by 5 bases and J by 1 base, with 11 bases between them. The CDR3 DNA reads as TGTGCCAGCAGTACGGGACTCCTCCAAGAGACCCAGTACTTC. It is translated as CASSTGLLQETQYF.

This clonotype was found a few times. The CDR3 protein is CASSHTGPLSYEQYF. Here the CDR3 DNA reads TGTGCCAGCAGCCACACAGGTCCTCTCTCCTACGAGCAGTACTTC. This chain connects TRBV5-6 to TRBJ2-7, with a possible D match to TRBD1 (5 bases). Trimming took 4 bases from V and 0 from J, leaving 14 bases between them. This CDR3 region has 15 residues. The germline CDR1 and CDR2 sequences are SGHDT and YYEEEE.

The chain employs TRBV5-4 and TRBJ2-1; 7 bases map to TRBD2. Per germline, CDR1 SGHNT and CDR2 YYREEE (reference sequence). This CDR3 is built from 16 residues. Trimming cost V 0 bases and J 1 base; bases outside gene matches: 4. Written as DNA, the CDR3 is TGTGCCAGCAGCTTGGGGCGGGGAGGGTCCTACAATGAGCAGTTCTTC. Amino acids: CASSLGRGGSYNEQFF.

V is TRBV6-1 and J is TRBJ1-2; tentative D call: TRBD1 (5 bases). In germline, CDR1 is MNHNS, CDR2 SASEGT. V was pared by 1 base and J by 4 bases, with 13 bases between. CDR3 length: 15 amino acids. The CDR3 protein is CASSEGSWGPYGYTF. The CDR3 bases are TGTGCCAGCAGTGAAGGATCCTGGGGCCCCTATGGCTACACCTTC.

This clonotype was seen a few times. The genes are TRBV5-1 and TRBJ2-7; maybe TRBD2 (6 bases). The CDR3 runs 14 residues. V was cut by 4 bases and J by 4 bases, with 15 bases left in between. The germline V gene encodes CDR1 SGHRS and CDR2 YFSETQ. CDR3 sequence (DNA): TGCGCCAGCAGCCCAACCGGGACTGGGTACGAGCAGTACTTC. Translated, it gives CASSPTGTGYEQYF.